One T cell receptor beta chain is described in this entry. Its antigen is unidentified. Sampling under 12 ml of fresh peripheral blood provided the PBMCs. This record belongs to a study of Graves' ophthalmopathy and Graves' hyperthyroidism. Notes on the study in general: Ophthalmopathy could be told apart from stable hyperthyroidism by a 13-signature model (about 89% sensitivity, around 84% specificity).

The authors amplified TCR beta CDR3 regions, and they did so from RNA transcripts for repertoire sequencing. The workflow started with a first-round RT-PCR run with HTBI primers and then moved on to a second-round multiplex PCR. Each CDR3 protein is one row after TCRdb ran MiXCR on the multiplex PCR reads. Found here are almost 750,000 distinct CDR3 sequences, roughly 40% of them singletons; the top ten hold 40% to 45%. Germline V gene sequence: CDR1 MGHDK, CDR2 SYGVNS. Trimming took 7 bases from V and 0 from J; bases not matched to a gene: 9. The CDR3 has 18 amino acids. Sequenced sample: peripheral blood. This clonotype was sampled from an adult man with Graves' ophthalmopathy. V is TRBV25-1 and J is TRBJ2-3; 14 nucleotides align to TRBD2. CDR3 protein: CASIPGTSGRTSTDTQYF. The CDR3 nucleotides read TGTGCCAGCATTCCCGGGACTAGCGGGAGAACTAGCACAGATACGCAGTATTTT.